This is a list of T cell receptor beta chains from one sample in a study of cytomegalovirus exposure and HLA in healthy donors. Data came from immunoSEQ multiplex PCR; TCRdb stores just in-frame clones and leaves some out. The repertoire holds approximately 100,000 clones, with approximately 76% as singletons. The sample comprised PBMCs. These receptors were collected from a man aged 40-49 years in good health and CMV-seronegative. Both conserved end residues are part of each CDR3. Fields, in order: V gene, D gene, clone size, J gene, CDR3 DNA, CDR3 protein. D genes are given only for firm matches. Size is omitted from some rows. Given values are once, few, many or a class for expanded clones.

v_gene: TRBV25-1; d_gene: TRBD1; abundance: .; j_gene: TRBJ2-2; CDR3nt: TGTGCCAGCAGTTCGGACAGGGCCACCGGGGAGCTGTTTTTT; CDR3aa: CASSSDRATGELFF
v_gene: TRBV5-1; d_gene: .; abundance: .; j_gene: TRBJ2-6; CDR3nt: TGCGCCAGCAGCTTGGTATTTGGGGGCTTAGGGGCCAACGTCCTGACTTTC; CDR3aa: CASSLVFGGLGANVLTF
v_gene: TRBV6-1; d_gene: .; abundance: .; j_gene: TRBJ1-2; CDR3nt: TGTGCCAGCAGTGAAATCACGGGTTTAGAGGGCTACACCTTC; CDR3aa: CASSEITGLEGYTF
v_gene: TRBV2; d_gene: .; abundance: .; j_gene: TRBJ1-2; CDR3nt: TGTGCCAGCAGCCAGGACAGATCTGGTTATGGCTACACCTTC; CDR3aa: CASSQDRSGYGYTF
v_gene: TRBV6-1; d_gene: .; abundance: .; j_gene: TRBJ1-5; CDR3nt: TGTGCCAGCAGTTCAAAGCCCAGGGGTCAGCCCCAGCATTTT; CDR3aa: CASSSKPRGQPQHF
v_gene: TRBV5-1; d_gene: .; abundance: .; j_gene: TRBJ2-7; CDR3nt: TGCGCCAGCAGCTTCGGTCCAGGAGGTAACGAGCAGTACTTC; CDR3aa: CASSFGPGGNEQYF
v_gene: TRBV7-3; d_gene: .; abundance: few; j_gene: TRBJ2-3; CDR3nt: TGTGCCAGCAGCGCGGGCCAGAAACCAGATACGCAGTATTTT; CDR3aa: CASSAGQKPDTQYF
v_gene: TRBV28; d_gene: TRBD1; abundance: few; j_gene: TRBJ2-3; CDR3nt: TGTGCCAGCAGTCCAGGGGGCGCCACAGATACGCAGTATTTT; CDR3aa: CASSPGGATDTQYF
v_gene: TRBV27; d_gene: .; abundance: few; j_gene: TRBJ2-1; CDR3nt: TGTGCCAGCAGATATACGGCGGGACCGGGTAACAATGAGCAGTTCTTC; CDR3aa: CASRYTAGPGNNEQFF
v_gene: TRBV29-1; d_gene: TRBD1; abundance: .; j_gene: TRBJ2-3; CDR3nt: TGCAGCTTCGGACAGGGGGTATCAGATACGCAGTATTTT; CDR3aa: CSFGQGVSDTQYF
v_gene: TRBV27; d_gene: .; abundance: .; j_gene: TRBJ2-7; CDR3nt: TGTGCCAGCAGAATCACTAGTGCTTGGGCCGAGCAGTACTTC; CDR3aa: CASRITSAWAEQYF
v_gene: TRBV5-1; d_gene: TRBD2; abundance: .; j_gene: TRBJ2-5; CDR3nt: TGCGCCAGCAGCTTGCTAGCGGGGTACCAAGAGACCCAGTACTTC; CDR3aa: CASSLLAGYQETQYF
v_gene: TRBV19; d_gene: .; abundance: .; j_gene: TRBJ1-2; CDR3nt: TGTGCCAGTAGTATAGAAGTTCCAGGGTATGGCTACACCTTC; CDR3aa: CASSIEVPGYGYTF
v_gene: TRBV28; d_gene: .; abundance: .; j_gene: TRBJ2-4; CDR3nt: TGTGCCAGCAGTGCTACAGGTTCGGGCAAAAACATTCAGTACTTC; CDR3aa: CASSATGSGKNIQYF
v_gene: TRBV15; d_gene: .; abundance: .; j_gene: TRBJ1-1; CDR3nt: TGTGCCACCAGCAGAGGAATAGCTCAAGCTTTCTTT; CDR3aa: CATSRGIAQAFF
v_gene: TRBV30; d_gene: TRBD2; abundance: .; j_gene: TRBJ2-2; CDR3nt: TGTGCCTGCTATAGCGGGGGGGACGCCGGGGAGCTGTTTTTT; CDR3aa: CACYSGGDAGELFF
v_gene: TRBV5-6; d_gene: .; abundance: .; j_gene: TRBJ1-6; CDR3nt: TGTGCCAGCAGCTTTCCCGGGTACGATTCACCCCTCCACTTT; CDR3aa: CASSFPGYDSPLHF
v_gene: TRBV5-5; d_gene: .; abundance: .; j_gene: TRBJ1-1; CDR3nt: TGTGCCAGCAGTCCGACAGTAGGTAACACTGAAGCTTTCTTT; CDR3aa: CASSPTVGNTEAFF
v_gene: TRBV7-9; d_gene: .; abundance: .; j_gene: TRBJ2-3; CDR3nt: TGTTCCAGCAGCTTAGACGGAGCAGATACGCAGTATTTT; CDR3aa: CSSSLDGADTQYF
v_gene: TRBV6-5; d_gene: .; abundance: .; j_gene: TRBJ1-4; CDR3nt: TGTGCCAGCGGGCAGCGGAATGAAAAACTGTTTTTT; CDR3aa: CASGQRNEKLFF